The sequence of this TCR beta chain was determined in a study of blood T cell repertoires in COVID-19. Across the whole study: The samples span acute and convalescent COVID-19 from the United States, Italy and Spain. PBMCs, B-cell-depleted T cells, or T cells provided the cDNA or gDNA that made up the material.

In the authors' workflow: For nucleated cells, counts were estimated from reference gene primer amplification. Only in-frame clones appear in the TCRdb table, and some are missing; sequencing was by immunoSEQ multiplex PCR. That table is the source of V, J and clone size, and D and trimming were worked out from the DNA. The repertoire has approximately 110,000 clones, about 85% of them found once; the top ten carry less than 2.5%. This clone came up once. The CDR3 is 12 residues long. V was cut by 1 base and J by 6 bases, with 7 bases left in between. Germline-derived CDR1 and CDR2 are GTSNPN and SVGIG (reference sequence).

What was sequenced was peripheral blood. The TCR sequence derives from a human donor in a cohort sampled during active COVID-19. The chain joins TRBV30 to TRBJ1-3, with D possibly matching TRBD1 (5 bases). This CDR3 is CAWSAGQNTIYF. In DNA, the CDR3 is TGTGCCTGGAGTGCAGGGCAAAACACCATATATTTT.